These 25 T cell receptor beta chains share one sample of origin, sequenced in a study of blood T cell repertoires in COVID-19. Repertoires were generated with immunoSEQ multiplex PCR, while TCRdb's copy carries only in-frame clones and drops some. The sample records about 230,000 clones, approximately 82% being singletons. Sample: peripheral blood. These receptors were collected from a middle-aged woman who had recovered from COVID-19.

This clone has more than one count but fewer than ten. The V and J genes are TRBV5-1 and TRBJ1-5; D uncertain. Trimming shortened V by 4 bases and J by 2 bases, and 13 bases separated the two germline ends. The germline V gene has CDR1 SGHRS and CDR2 YFSETQ. CDR3 size: 15 residues. CDR3 in DNA: TGCGCCAGCAGCCAAACCCCCGGGGGCAATCAGCCCCAGCATTTT. Protein product: CASSQTPGGNQPQHF. The full variable domain, completed using reference TRBV5-1 and TRBJ1-5, is KAGVTQTPRYLIKTRGQQVTLSCSPISGHRSVSWYQQTPGQGLQFLFEYFSETQRNKGNFPGRFSGRQFSNSRSEMNVSTLELGDSALYLCASSQTPGGNQPQHFGDGTRLSIL.

The rearrangement joins TRBV14 to TRBJ1-2, with no clear D. The CDR3 runs 12 residues. The germline CDR1 and CDR2 sequences are SGHDN and FVKESK. V shed 4 bases and J shed 4 bases, with 7 bases lying between them. The CDR3: CASSPSAYGYTF. In nucleotides, the CDR3 is TGTGCCAGCAGCCCCAGCGCCTATGGCTACACCTTC. The variable domain in full, completed from reference TRBV14 and TRBJ1-2, reads EAGVTQFPSHSVIEKGQTVTLRCDPISGHDNLYWYRRVMGKEIKFLLHFVKESKQDESGMPNNRFLAERTGGTYSTLKVQPAELEDSGVYFCASSPSAYGYTFGSGTRLTVV.

The gene calls are TRBV29-1 and TRBJ2-2, with TRBD1 identical over 7 bases. Trimming took 3 bases from V and 3 from J; bases not matched to a gene: 4. CDR1 and CDR2 (germline): SQVTM, ANQGSEA. The CDR3 extends over 14 amino acids. DNA for the CDR3: TGCAGCGTTGAGAGGGGGCGGGACACCGGGGAGCTGTTTTTT. Translated, it gives CSVERGRDTGELFF.

This chain connects TRBV11-2 to TRBJ1-1; the D is unclear. The ends were cut back, 1 base at V and 0 bases at J, with 9 bases in the middle. CDR1 is SGHAT and CDR2 is FQNNGV in the germline V gene. This CDR3 is 15 amino acids long. The CDR3 region has the DNA TGTGCCAGCAGCTTAGGATACCGGGTGAACACTGAAGCTTTCTTT. It codes for CASSLGYRVNTEAFF.

This chain connects TRBV19 to TRBJ1-2; D is unclear. The CDR3 length is 13 residues. CDR1 is LNHDA and CDR2 is SQIVND in the germline V gene (reference sequence). The V end lost 2 bases, the J end lost 8 bases, and 12 bases lay between the germline ends. The CDR3 DNA is TGTGCCAGTAGTATAAGGCGCCAGCGAGGCTACACCTTC. Translating it yields CASSIRRQRGYTF.

Remarks on this clone: Other DNA sequences in the sample encode the same CDR3. This chain uses TRBV20-1 with TRBJ1-6, with D possibly being TRBD1 (6 bases). Germline V gives CDR1 DFQATT, CDR2 SNEGSKA (reference sequence). V shed 3 bases and J shed 7 bases, with 13 bases lying between them. The CDR3 loop spans 14 amino acids. The CDR3 coding sequence is TGCAGTGCTAGTTCGGGACAACACAATTCACCCCTCCACTTT. Protein sequence: CSASSGQHNSPLHF.

The rearrangement uses TRBV12-3 or TRBV12-4 and TRBJ2-5; unclear D gene. The length of the CDR3 is 13 residues. V lost 3 bases, J lost 0 bases, and 5 bases lay in between. CDR3 DNA: TGTGCCAGCAGTTTTACATACCAAGAGACCCAGTACTTC. Amino acid sequence: CASSFTYQETQYF.

V is TRBV18 and J is TRBJ2-7, with unresolved D. CDR3 length equals 14 residues. The V gene lost 3 bases and the J gene lost 3 bases, with 12 bases spanning the gap. The germline CDR1 and CDR2 sequences are KGHSH and LQKENI. CDR3 in DNA: TGTGCCAGCTCACCCAGAGGCGCGGACTACGAGCAGTACTTC. Protein: CASSPRGADYEQYF.

In this sample, this clone turned up once. As DNA, the CDR3 is TGTGCCAGCAGCCGCTTAACAGGCCACTTTAATTCACCCCTCCACTTT. This codes for CASSRLTGHFNSPLHF. The rearrangement links TRBV4-2 to TRBJ1-6; TRBD1 might be the D (5 bases). CDR3 length: 16 amino acids. The ends were cut back, 4 bases at V and 6 bases at J, with 16 bases in the middle. The germline gives CDR1 LGHNA, CDR2 YNFKEQ.

There are a few counts of this clone. V usage is TRBV6-6 and J usage is TRBJ1-3; the match to TRBD1 covers 10 bases. Germline-derived CDR1 and CDR2 are MNHNY and SVGAGI (reference sequence). This CDR3 is built from 16 residues. With 9 bases clipped from V and 2 bases from J, the junction kept 10 bases outside the gene matches. Here the CDR3 reads CASWGQGTLAGNTIYF. The CDR3 bases are TGTGCCAGTTGGGGACAGGGGACTCTGGCTGGAAACACCATATATTTT.

The V gene is TRBV23-1, the J gene TRBJ1-3; 7 bases fit TRBD1. TRBV23-1 is sorted into the ORF group, with uncertain function. V shed 8 bases, J shed 1 base, and the junction held 20 bases outside the gene matches. The CDR3 loop spans 19 amino acids. DNA for the CDR3: TGCGCCAGCCGATACCGGGACAGCTTACCTCGAAGTTCTGGAAACACCATATATTTT. Residues: CASRYRDSLPRSSGNTIYF.

In the case of this clone: A junction end diverges from the germline sequence, so it may reflect a read error. The genes are TRBV19 and TRBJ1-4; weak D call: TRBD1 (5 bases). This CDR3 is 13 amino acids long. The germline CDR1 and CDR2 sequences are LNHDA and SQIVND (reference sequence). The CDR3 reads CASTEQDNGKLFF. CDR3 nucleotides: TGTGCCAGTACTGAACAGGACAATGGAAAACTGTTTTTT. Full variable domain (missing parts from reference TRBV19 and TRBJ1-4): DGGITQSPKYLFRKEGQNVTLSCEQNLNHDAMYWYRQDPGQGLRLIYYSQIVNDFQKGDIAEGYSVSREKKESFPLTVTSAQKNPTAFYLCASTEQDNGKLFFGSGTQLSVL.

The V gene is TRBV19, the J gene TRBJ2-4; D might be TRBD2 (7 bases). The CDR3 consists of 15 residues. V gave up 4 bases and J gave up 7 bases, with 17 bases separating them. Germline CDR1 LNHDA, CDR2 SQIVND (reference sequence). CDR3 protein: CASSSLLQGGNIQYF. The CDR3 DNA reads as TGTGCCAGTAGTAGCCTCTTACAGGGAGGGAACATTCAGTACTTC. Variable domain in full (rest from reference TRBV19 and TRBJ2-4): DGGITQSPKYLFRKEGQNVTLSCEQNLNHDAMYWYRQDPGQGLRLIYYSQIVNDFQKGDIAEGYSVSREKKESFPLTVTSAQKNPTAFYLCASSSLLQGGNIQYFGAGTRLSVL.

This rearrangement joins TRBV7-8 to TRBJ1-3; D call uncertain. This CDR3 region has 16 residues. Germline V gives CDR1 SGHVS, CDR2 FQNEAQ. Deletions cut 1 base from V and 2 bases from J, with 12 bases between. The CDR3 here is CASSLGRSVAGNTIYF. CDR3 nucleotide sequence: TGTGCCAGCAGCTTAGGCAGGTCGGTTGCTGGAAACACCATATATTTT.

This chain joins TRBV29-1 and TRBJ1-1, with D maybe TRBD1 (6 bases). The CDR3 extends over 13 amino acids. V was clipped by 6 bases and J by 4 bases, with 15 bases between them. Germline V CDR1 and CDR2: SQVTM, ANQGSEA. The CDR3 is CSVLRGYGTEAFF. In DNA, the CDR3 is TGCAGCGTCCTCAGGGGTTACGGCACTGAAGCTTTCTTT. Together with reference TRBV29-1 and TRBJ1-1, the CDR3 gives the full variable domain: SAVISQKPSRDICQRGTSLTIQCQVDSQVTMMFWYRQQPGQSLTLIATANQGSEATYESGFVIDKFPISRPNLTFSTLTVSNMSPEDSSIYLCSVLRGYGTEAFFGQGTRLTVV.

This sequence joins TRBV6-5 and TRBJ1-2; D perhaps matches TRBD1 (5 bases). Looked up from germline, CDR1 is MNHEY and CDR2 is SVGAGI. This CDR3 has 13 residues. Trimming left V 7 bases short and J 0 bases short, with 9 bases between. The CDR3 DNA is TGTGCCAGCATGACAGCCTCTAACTATGGCTACACCTTC. Amino acids: CASMTASNYGYTF.

The gene calls are TRBV6-5 and TRBJ1-1, with 9 nucleotides matching TRBD1. V lost 5 bases to trimming and J lost 6 bases; unmatched junction nucleotides: 7. CDR1 is MNHEY, CDR2 SVGAGI, per germline. The CDR3 has 14 amino acids. CDR3: CASSRDRGTSEAFF. As DNA, the CDR3 is TGTGCCAGCAGTAGAGACAGGGGGACTTCTGAAGCTTTCTTT.

The genes are TRBV24-1 and TRBJ1-2, with D tentatively TRBD1 (6 bases). Trimming removed 5 bases from V and 6 bases from J, with 12 bases in between. Germline V gene lookup returns CDR1 KGHDR and CDR2 SFDVKD. This CDR3 comprises 13 residues. This chain's CDR3 is CATSALDSDGYTF. The CDR3 nucleotides read TGTGCCACCAGTGCCCTGGACAGCGATGGCTACACCTTC.

V and J are TRBV7-9 and TRBJ2-5; possibly TRBD2 for D (6 bases). The CDR3 spans 15 residues. V was shortened by 7 bases and J by 2 bases, with 17 bases between the two germline ends. Germline CDR1 is SEHNR and CDR2 is FQNEAQ (reference sequence). CDR3 in DNA: TGTGCCAGCACCTCGGCGGGGAGAATTCAAGAGACCCAGTACTTC. This gives the protein CASTSAGRIQETQYF.

V usage is TRBV10-3 and J usage is TRBJ2-2; possible D gene TRBD1, 6 bases. This CDR3 contains 13 residues. Trimming stripped 7 bases from V and 6 bases from J, with 12 bases between. Germline values: CDR1 ENHRY, CDR2 SYGVKD. The DNA of the CDR3 is TGTGCCATCATGCGGACAGAGGCCGGGGAGCTGTTTTTT. Its protein is CAIMRTEAGELFF.

This clone has just a few counts. This chain joins TRBV18 and TRBJ2-5; D is uncertain. V was clipped by 2 bases and J by 5 bases, with 9 bases between them. Germline CDR1 is KGHSH and CDR2 is LQKENI. The CDR3 runs to 13 residues. The CDR3 sequence is CASSPSNEETQYF. As DNA, the CDR3 is TGTGCCAGCTCACCAAGCAACGAGGAGACCCAGTACTTC.

The rearrangement joins TRBV12-5 to TRBJ2-7; TRBD1 agrees at 7 bases. Germline trimming cut 0 bases from V and 2 bases from J; bases unmatched to any gene: 1. Germline V CDR1 and CDR2: LGHNT, FRNRAP. CDR3 length equals 14 residues. CDR3 amino acids: CASGLVGTAYEQYF. The CDR3 DNA reads as TGTGCTAGTGGTTTGGTGGGGACAGCCTACGAGCAGTACTTC.

V and J are TRBV18 and TRBJ2-3; 11 bases align to TRBD2. CDR1 and CDR2 (germline): KGHSH, LQKENI. V lost 6 bases to trimming and J lost 1 base; unmatched junction nucleotides: 12. CDR3 size: 18 residues. CDR3 residues: CASSPLAGGPAGTDTQYF. The CDR3, as DNA: TGTGCCAGCTCCCCTCTAGCGGGGGGACCGGCTGGCACAGATACGCAGTATTTT.

The rearrangement joins TRBV7-2 to TRBJ2-1; D is undetermined. The germline V and J ends were trimmed by 1 base and 5 bases, with 15 bases remaining between them. Per germline, CDR1 SGHTA and CDR2 FQGNSA. This CDR3 is 16 amino acids long. The CDR3 loop reads CASSLDGSAPNNEQFF. The DNA of the CDR3 is TGTGCCAGCAGCTTAGACGGTTCCGCGCCAAACAATGAGCAGTTCTTC.

The chain carries TRBV5-1 and TRBJ2-7, with D tentatively TRBD1 (6 bases). Trimming took 4 bases from V and 2 from J, leaving 10 bases between them. This CDR3 has 13 residues. CDR1 and CDR2 (germline): SGHRS, YFSETQ. CDR3 region: CASSETGAYEQYF. CDR3 bases: TGCGCCAGCAGCGAGACAGGAGCCTACGAGCAGTACTTC. Variable domain in full (rest from reference TRBV5-1 and TRBJ2-7): KAGVTQTPRYLIKTRGQQVTLSCSPISGHRSVSWYQQTPGQGLQFLFEYFSETQRNKGNFPGRFSGRQFSNSRSEMNVSTLELGDSALYLCASSETGAYEQYFGPGTRLTVT.